Detailed here is one T cell receptor beta chain. Its antigen is as yet unknown. The CDR3 spans 13 residues. The ends were cut back, 0 bases at V and 8 bases at J, with 10 bases in the middle. Germline lookup yields CDR1 PRHDT and CDR2 FYEKMQ (reference sequence). The data originate from a study of T cell repertoires in cytomegalovirus infection. About the research overall: Use of recently identified HLA-C-restricted and well-studied HLA-B-restricted CMV epitopes was part of the study. Matching HLA type, along with CMV infection, was indicated by public TCR beta signatures.

One entry per CDR3 protein, called by TCRdb with MiXCR from the reads. The data hold some 940,000 distinct CDR3 sequences, with more than 25% observed a single time. Source: cultured CD8+ T cells from PBMCs, taken from culture after CMV antigen stimulation. The TCR comes from a human donor in good health (CMV status not recorded). Some clones in this sample may be carry-over from other donors' samples. The rearrangement links TRBV13 to TRBJ1-1, with D uncertain. The DNA for the CDR3 is TGTGCCAGCAGCTTAGGATATCCTTCGGAAGCTTTCTTT. This gives the protein CASSLGYPSEAFF. Supplemented by reference TRBV13 and TRBJ1-1, the full variable domain reads AAGVIQSPRHLIKEKRETATLKCYPIPRHDTVYWYQQGPGQDPQFLISFYEKMQSDKGSIPDRFSAQQFSDYHSELNMSSLELGDSALYFCASSLGYPSEAFFGQGTRLTVV.